Each of the 17 T cell receptor beta chains below was sequenced from the same sample in a study of early T cells in non-severe SARS-CoV-2 infection. TCRdb reprocessed the 5' RACE reads with MiXCR, giving one entry per CDR3 protein. In the table there are roughly 60,000 distinct CDR3 sequences, under 15% of which are singletons. The sequencing sample was made of whole blood. The receptors here all came from an adult who was a healthcare worker with PCR-confirmed SARS-CoV-2 infection or an uninfected control (not recorded which).

This clonotype was observed a handful of times. The chain employs TRBV7-2 and TRBJ2-1, with D unclear. The CDR3 has 11 residues. Looked up from germline, CDR1 is SGHTA and CDR2 is FQGNSA. The V end lost 3 bases, the J end lost 5 bases, and 2 bases lay between the germline ends. CDR3 DNA: TGTGCCAGCAGCTTCCACAATGAGCAGTTCTTC. Translating it yields CASSFHNEQFF.

This clonotype was counted ten times or more. The chain links TRBV10-3 to TRBJ2-7; D remains ambiguous. Germline V lookup: CDR1 ENHRY, CDR2 SYGVKD. This CDR3 is built from 13 residues. V was clipped by 0 bases and J by 8 bases, with 11 bases between them. The CDR3 nucleotides read TGTGCCATCAGTGAGTCGACGCTAGGAAAGCAGTACTTC. It yields the protein CAISESTLGKQYF.

In its sample, this clonotype was seen a few times. The CDR3 nucleotides read TGTGCCAGCAGCTTGGGGACAGGGGTGTACAATGAGCAGTTCTTC. Protein: CASSLGTGVYNEQFF. The rearrangement links TRBV5-4 to TRBJ2-1; 9 positions match TRBD1. This CDR3 comprises 15 residues. Germline V gene data show CDR1 as SGHNT and CDR2 as YYREEE (reference sequence). V lost 0 bases and J lost 4; bases outside the gene matches: 2.

This clonotype turned up a few times. The chain uses TRBV6-6 and TRBJ2-6, with 8 bases lining up with TRBD2. CDR1 is MNHNY and CDR2 is SVGAGI in the germline V gene (reference sequence). The J segment lost 0 bases and the V segment lost 2 bases, leaving 15 bases of the junction unmatched. CDR3 length: 21 residues. The CDR3 region has the DNA TGTGCCAGCAGTTACCCGTCCGGGACTAGTCCTATCCACTCTGGGGCCAACGTCCTGACTTTC. This gives the protein CASSYPSGTSPIHSGANVLTF.

The table lists this clonotype with many counts. The chain joins TRBV5-1 to TRBJ1-2; 8 nucleotides agree with TRBD1. The V segment lost 4 bases and the J segment 3 bases; nucleotides outside the gene matches: 5. The CDR3 extends over 14 amino acids. The germline gives CDR1 SGHRS, CDR2 YFSETQ. The CDR3 bases are TGCGCCAGCAGCCTCCAGGGGGCCGACTATGGCTACACCTTC. Translation: CASSLQGADYGYTF. Supplemented by reference TRBV5-1 and TRBJ1-2, the full variable domain reads KAGVTQTPRYLIKTRGQQVTLSCSPISGHRSVSWYQQTPGQGLQFLFEYFSETQRNKGNFPGRFSGRQFSNSRSEMNVSTLELGDSALYLCASSLQGADYGYTFGSGTRLTVV.

This rearrangement joins TRBV20-1 to TRBJ1-1, with a tentative D call TRBD1 (6 bases). V lost 2 bases and J lost 4, with 17 bases in between. This CDR3 comprises 15 residues. In germline, CDR1 is DFQATT, CDR2 SNEGSKA (reference sequence). The CDR3 region is CSARTRQAGGTEAFF. CDR3 DNA sequence: TGCAGTGCTAGAACCAGACAGGCGGGGGGCACTGAAGCTTTCTTT.

CDR3 DNA: TGTGCCAGCAGTATACTAGCGGGGGGAACTACAGATACGCAGTATTTT. This gives the protein CASSILAGGTTDTQYF. This sequence joins TRBV2 and TRBJ2-3, with 12 bases identical to TRBD2. Germline CDR1 reads SNHLY; CDR2 reads FYNNEI. The CDR3 loop spans 16 amino acids. The J segment lost 3 bases and the V segment lost 5 bases, leaving 6 bases of the junction unmatched.

This clonotype was counted many times. The chain employs TRBV12-3 or TRBV12-4 and TRBJ2-6; tentatively, D is TRBD2 (5 bases). The CDR3 contains 17 residues. V lost 4 bases to trimming and J lost 2 bases, with 15 bases between them. CDR3 coding DNA: TGTGCCAGCAGTTGGGAGAAGGGTTCACCTGGGGCCAACGTCCTGACTTTC. Its protein product is CASSWEKGSPGANVLTF.

In its sample, this clonotype was seen many times. This CDR3 reads CASSFLLDQFF. The CDR3 DNA reads TGTGCCAGCAGCTTTTTGTTGGATCAGTTCTTC. This chain connects TRBV5-5 to TRBJ2-1, with unresolved D. CDR1 and CDR2 from the germline V gene are SGHKS and YYEKEE (reference sequence). Trimming took 2 bases from V and 13 from J, leaving 10 bases between them. There are 11 residues in the CDR3.

This clonotype has more than one count but fewer than ten. This rearrangement joins TRBV6-5 to TRBJ1-2; possibly TRBD1 for D (6 bases). The CDR3 loop spans 16 amino acids. Germline CDR1 and CDR2: MNHEY and SVGAGI. Trimming took off 0 bases at V and 0 bases at J, with 11 bases between the two ends. This CDR3 reads CASSYSADRPNYGYTF. CDR3 DNA: TGTGCCAGCAGTTACTCCGCGGACAGACCTAACTATGGCTACACCTTC.

This clonotype was seen many times. The chain employs TRBV30 and TRBJ1-1; tentatively, D is TRBD1 (5 bases). Germline V gives CDR1 GTSNPN, CDR2 SVGIG (reference sequence). The CDR3 is 14 amino acids. The V end was cut by 2 bases, the J end by 4 bases, with 14 bases between. CDR3 sequence (DNA): TGTGCCTGGAGTCGTCCCCTGGACACCACTGAAGCTTTCTTT. Amino acid sequence: CAWSRPLDTTEAFF.

This chain joins TRBV29-1 and TRBJ2-4, with TRBD2 matching 15 bases. Per the germline V gene, CDR1 is SQVTM and CDR2 is ANQGSEA. V dropped 4 bases and J dropped 8; count of bases not matched to a gene: 6. CDR3 size: 15 residues. The CDR3 protein is CSVVGTSGGRDIQYF. The CDR3 DNA reads TGCAGCGTTGTTGGGACTAGCGGGGGGAGAGACATTCAGTACTTC.

The table lists this clonotype with a few counts. The chain joins TRBV21-1 to TRBJ1-1; TRBD1 reflects the table's D call only, with no check against the DNA. TRBV21-1 is flagged as a pseudogene. The CDR3 extends over 15 amino acids. The CDR3 DNA sequence: TGTGCCAGCAGCCACCCGGCAGCACTGAACACTGAAGCTTTCTTT. Translated: CASSHPAALNTEAFF.

This clonotype turned up a few times. V usage is TRBV12-3 or TRBV12-4 and J usage is TRBJ2-3; 11 bases line up with TRBD2. The CDR3 contains 16 residues. J was trimmed by 0 bases and V by 10 bases; bases with no gene match: 9. The CDR3 loop is CAITPIAGGSTDTQYF. CDR3 nucleotide sequence: TGTGCCATCACTCCTATAGCGGGGGGGAGCACAGATACGCAGTATTTT.

The rearrangement joins TRBV29-1 to TRBJ1-4; D is uncertain. This CDR3 region has 14 residues. The germline V gene has CDR1 SQVTM and CDR2 ANQGSEA. V was shortened by 4 bases and J by 1 base, with 10 bases between the two germline ends. CDR3 bases: TGCAGCGTTGCCACCGCCGGAACTAATGAAAAACTGTTTTTT. Its protein product is CSVATAGTNEKLFF.

This clonotype was seen a handful of times. In nucleotides, the CDR3 is TGCGCCAGCAGTGAGGGGACTAGCGGGGGTCTGCATGAGCAGTTCTTC. It encodes CASSEGTSGGLHEQFF. The chain couples TRBV10-1 to TRBJ2-1; 14 bases are a match to TRBD2. The CDR3 has 16 amino acids. From germline, CDR1 is WNHNN and CDR2 SYGVQD (reference sequence). Trimming cost V 2 bases and J 8 bases; bases outside gene matches: 5.

This clonotype was counted between two and nine times. The CDR3 reads CASSSGWGTEAFF. The CDR3 DNA is TGTGCCAGCAGCTCCGGTTGGGGCACTGAAGCTTTCTTT. This chain uses TRBV11-1 with TRBJ1-1; D remains ambiguous. The CDR3 runs to 13 residues. The V gene lost 4 bases and the J gene lost 4 bases, with 10 bases spanning the gap. Germline CDR1 reads SGHAT; CDR2 reads FQDESV (reference sequence).